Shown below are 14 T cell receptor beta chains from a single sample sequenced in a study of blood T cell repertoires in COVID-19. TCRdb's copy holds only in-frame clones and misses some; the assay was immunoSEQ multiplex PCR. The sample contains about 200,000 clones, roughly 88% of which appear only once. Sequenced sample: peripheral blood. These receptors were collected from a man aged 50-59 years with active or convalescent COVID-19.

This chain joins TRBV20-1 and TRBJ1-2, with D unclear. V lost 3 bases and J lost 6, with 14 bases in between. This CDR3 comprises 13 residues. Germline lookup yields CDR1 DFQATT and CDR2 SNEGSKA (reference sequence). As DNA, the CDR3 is TGCAGTGCTAGTAATCCGGAGAGGGATGGCTACACCTTC. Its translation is CSASNPERDGYTF.

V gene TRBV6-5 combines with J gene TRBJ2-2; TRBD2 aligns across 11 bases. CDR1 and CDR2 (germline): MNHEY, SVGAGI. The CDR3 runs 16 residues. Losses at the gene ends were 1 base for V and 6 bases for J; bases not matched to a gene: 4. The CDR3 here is CASSYFPSGGPGELFF. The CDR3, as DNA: TGTGCCAGCAGTTACTTCCCTAGCGGGGGGCCCGGGGAGCTGTTTTTT.

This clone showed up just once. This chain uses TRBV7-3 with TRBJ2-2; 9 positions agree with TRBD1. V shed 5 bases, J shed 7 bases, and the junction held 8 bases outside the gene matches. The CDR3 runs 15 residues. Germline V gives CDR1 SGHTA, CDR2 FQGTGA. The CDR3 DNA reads TGTGCCAGCAGCCTACTGACAGGGGGTGTCGGGGAGCTGTTTTTT. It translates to CASSLLTGGVGELFF. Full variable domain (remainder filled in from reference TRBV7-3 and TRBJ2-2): GAGVSQTPSNKVTEKGKYVELRCDPISGHTALYWYRQSLGQGPEFLIYFQGTGAADDSGLPNDRFFAVRPEGSVSTLKIQRTERGDSAVYLCASSLLTGGVGELFFGEGSRLTVL.

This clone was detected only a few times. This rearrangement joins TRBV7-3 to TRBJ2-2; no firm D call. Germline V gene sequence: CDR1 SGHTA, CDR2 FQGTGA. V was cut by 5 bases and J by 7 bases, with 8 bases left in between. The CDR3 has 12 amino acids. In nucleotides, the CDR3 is TGTGCCAGCAGCCTGTCGGGCGGGGAGCTGTTTTTT. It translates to CASSLSGGELFF.

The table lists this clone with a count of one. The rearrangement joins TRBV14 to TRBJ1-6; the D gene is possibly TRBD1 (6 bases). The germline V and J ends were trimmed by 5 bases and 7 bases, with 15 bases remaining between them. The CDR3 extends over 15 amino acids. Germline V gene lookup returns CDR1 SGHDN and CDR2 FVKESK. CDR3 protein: CASSAQDRINSPLHF. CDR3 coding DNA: TGTGCCAGCAGCGCACAAGACAGGATAAATTCACCCCTCCACTTT.

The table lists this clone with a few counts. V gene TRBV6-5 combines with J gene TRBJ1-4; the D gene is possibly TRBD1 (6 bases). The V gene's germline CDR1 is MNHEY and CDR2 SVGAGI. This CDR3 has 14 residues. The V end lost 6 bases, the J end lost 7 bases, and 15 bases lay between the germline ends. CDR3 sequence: CASSLSRGGEKLFF. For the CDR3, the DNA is TGTGCCAGCAGCCTCTCCAGGGGTGGTGAAAAACTGTTTTTT.

The CDR3 is CAGQGGNNEQFF. The CDR3 coding sequence is TGTGCCGGCCAGGGAGGAAACAATGAGCAGTTCTTC. V gene TRBV28 combines with J gene TRBJ2-1, with D maybe TRBD2 (6 bases). Looked up from germline, CDR1 is MDHEN and CDR2 is SYDVKM. The CDR3 is 12 amino acids. The V end was cut by 11 bases, the J end by 5 bases, with 13 bases between.

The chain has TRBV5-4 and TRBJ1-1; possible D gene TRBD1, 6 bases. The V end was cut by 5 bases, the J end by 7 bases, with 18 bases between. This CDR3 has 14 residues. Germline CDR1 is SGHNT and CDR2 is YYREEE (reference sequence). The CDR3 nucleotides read TGTGCCAGCAGACCTCCGGGACAAAAAGTTGAAGCTTTCTTT. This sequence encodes CASRPPGQKVEAFF.

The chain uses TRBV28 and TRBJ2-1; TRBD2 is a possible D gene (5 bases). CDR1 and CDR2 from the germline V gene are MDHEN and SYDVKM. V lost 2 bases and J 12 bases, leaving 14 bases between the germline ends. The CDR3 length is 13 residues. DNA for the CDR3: TGTGCCAGCAGTTTAAGCGACTACATCGGGCAGTTCTTC. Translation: CASSLSDYIGQFF.

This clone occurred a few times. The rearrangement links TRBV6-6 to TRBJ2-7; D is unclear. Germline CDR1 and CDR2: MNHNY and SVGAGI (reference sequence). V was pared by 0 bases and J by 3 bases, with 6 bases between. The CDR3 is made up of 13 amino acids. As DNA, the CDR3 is TGTGCCAGCAGTTACTCGGGCAGCTACGAGCAGTACGTC. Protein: CASSYSGSYEQYV.

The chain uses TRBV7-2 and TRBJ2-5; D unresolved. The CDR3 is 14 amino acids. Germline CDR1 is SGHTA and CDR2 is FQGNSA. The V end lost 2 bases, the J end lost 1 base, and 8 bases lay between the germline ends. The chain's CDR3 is CASSLSRSQETQYF. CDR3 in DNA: TGTGCCAGCAGCTTATCCCGCAGCCAAGAGACCCAGTACTTC. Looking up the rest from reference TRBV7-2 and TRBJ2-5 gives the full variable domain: GAGVSQSPSNKVTEKGKDVELRCDPISGHTALYWYRQSLGQGLEFLIYFQGNSAPDKSGLPSDRFSAERTGGSVSTLTIQRTQQEDSAVYLCASSLSRSQETQYFGPGTRLLVL.

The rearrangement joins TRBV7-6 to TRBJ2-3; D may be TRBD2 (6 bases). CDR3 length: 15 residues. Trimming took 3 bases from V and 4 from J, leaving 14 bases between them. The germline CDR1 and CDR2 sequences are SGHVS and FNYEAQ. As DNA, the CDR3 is TGTGCCAGCAGCTTTAGCGGCTACGTTGCAGATACGCAGTATTTT. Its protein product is CASSFSGYVADTQYF.

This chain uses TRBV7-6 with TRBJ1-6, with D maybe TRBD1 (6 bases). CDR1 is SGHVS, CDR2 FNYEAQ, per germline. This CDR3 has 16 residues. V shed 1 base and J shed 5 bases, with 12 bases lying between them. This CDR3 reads CASSLETGRDNSPLHF. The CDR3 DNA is TGTGCCAGCAGCTTAGAGACAGGAAGGGATAATTCACCCCTCCACTTT.

As DNA, the CDR3 is TGTGCCAGCGCCCGGGGGGGTAGCAATCAGCCCCAGCATTTT. As protein: CASARGGSNQPQHF. V usage is TRBV19 and J usage is TRBJ1-5; a possible D gene is TRBD1 (5 bases). Germline V lookup: CDR1 LNHDA, CDR2 SQIVND (reference sequence). This CDR3 comprises 14 residues. V lost 9 bases, J lost 0 bases, and 12 bases lay in between.